This TCR beta chain was retrieved from a study of CD8+ T cells in alopecia areata. Extracted from the samples, RNA was reverse transcribed into cDNA to serve as the sequencing template. Clones were sequenced by immunoSEQ multiplex PCR, and TCRdb holds only the in-frame ones, with some missing. This table has some 42,000 clones, roughly 92% appearing once. About this clone itself: The target antigen is unknown.

General study points: For patients receiving tofacitinib, scalp clonality and expanded CD8+ clones among the top 100 significantly decreased.

Trimming took 1 base from V and 1 from J, leaving 7 bases between them. The CDR3 has 14 amino acids. Germline CDR1 and CDR2: MDHEN and SYDVKM. Stated treatment: oral pan-JAK inhibitor, 5-10 mg twice daily. Here the sequenced sample was CD8+ T cells sorted from blood, taken at week 24, from a patient treated with tofacitinib. This sequence originates from a human donor with alopecia areata. The rearrangement uses TRBV28 and TRBJ2-5; D is unclear. CDR3 sequence (DNA): TGTGCCAGCAGTTTATTAACATTCCAAGAGACCCAGTACTTC. Residues: CASSLLTFQETQYF.